The 22 T cell receptor beta chains below all came from one sample that was sequenced in a study of T-cell reconstitution after alpha-beta-depleted transplantation in children. As it was prepared, the TCRbeta library received unique molecular identifiers. TCRdb reanalysed the PCR reads using MiXCR and keeps one entry per CDR3 protein. In the table there are a few hundred thousand distinct CDR3 sequences, over 9% of which are singletons. Here the sequenced sample was PBMCs from the stem cell graft donor, taken from the stem cell graft. Receptors originate from a human donor who donated a stem cell graft to a child with acute lymphoblastic leukemia.

This clonotype was seen only a few times. This sequence joins TRBV5-1 and TRBJ2-3; a possible D gene is TRBD2 (6 bases). Looked up from germline, CDR1 is SGHRS and CDR2 is YFSETQ. V lost 0 bases and J 6 bases, leaving 11 bases between the germline ends. This CDR3 is 14 amino acids long. The CDR3 reads CASSLGGTLDTQYF. CDR3 in DNA: TGCGCCAGCAGCTTGGGGGGGACTCTCGATACGCAGTATTTT.

CDR3 coding DNA: TGTGCCTGGACTCCGTGGGGCAGGACCTCTGGAAACACCATATATTTT. Its protein is CAWTPWGRTSGNTIYF. The V call is TRBV30, the J call TRBJ1-3, with D tentatively TRBD1 (5 bases). Germline lookup yields CDR1 GTSNPN and CDR2 SVGIG (reference sequence). The CDR3 consists of 16 residues. Between the trimmed V and J ends, which lost 4 bases and 0 bases, there was a span of 16 bases.

In this sample, this clonotype turned up a few times. V usage is TRBV9 and J usage is TRBJ2-2, with a possible D match to TRBD2 (6 bases). V dropped 6 bases and J dropped 1 base, with 10 bases sitting between them. The CDR3 totals 14 residues. The germline CDR1 and CDR2 sequences are SGDLS and YYNGEE. The CDR3 spells CASMGRENTGELFF. CDR3 DNA: TGTGCCAGCATGGGGCGGGAGAACACCGGGGAGCTGTTTTTT.

This clonotype occurred a few times. The chain combines TRBV15 with TRBJ2-3; 7 nucleotides agree with TRBD2. The junction had 0 bases not matched to a gene; V was cut back by 5 bases and J by 4 bases. This CDR3 has 12 residues. Per the germline V gene, CDR1 is LNHNV and CDR2 is YYDKDF (reference sequence). CDR3 bases: TGTGCCACCAGCCGGGAGGCAGATACGCAGTATTTT. This codes for CATSREADTQYF.

In this sample, this clonotype turned up a few times. The V gene is TRBV7-9, the J gene TRBJ1-4; perhaps TRBD1 as D (5 bases). From germline, CDR1 is SEHNR and CDR2 FQNEAQ (reference sequence). The CDR3 covers 14 residues. V was shortened by 4 bases and J by 3 bases, with 9 bases between the two germline ends. This chain's CDR3 is CASSSRQSNEKLFF. The CDR3, as DNA: TGTGCCAGCAGCTCCCGACAGTCTAATGAAAAACTGTTTTTT.

This clonotype was observed a handful of times. The chain combines TRBV20-1 with TRBJ2-1; D call uncertain. Between the trimmed V and J ends, which lost 1 base and 5 bases, there was a span of 21 bases. From germline, CDR1 is DFQATT and CDR2 SNEGSKA (reference sequence). The CDR3 runs 17 residues. The CDR3 bases are TGCAGTGCTAGAGTCTGGTCGCCCTCCTCGTCCGACAATGAGCAGTTCTTC. Translated, it gives CSARVWSPSSSDNEQFF.

This clonotype was seen a handful of times. This chain joins TRBV5-1 and TRBJ1-3, with no clear D. Looked up from germline, CDR1 is SGHRS and CDR2 is YFSETQ. The CDR3 has 14 residues. V shed 3 bases and J shed 2 bases, with 9 bases lying between them. The CDR3 is CASSSDGTGNTIYF. The CDR3, as DNA: TGCGCCAGCAGCTCGGACGGTACTGGAAACACCATATATTTT.

The chain has TRBV7-8 and TRBJ2-3; 11 bases map to TRBD1. This CDR3 has 17 amino acids. The V gene's germline CDR1 is SGHVS and CDR2 FQNEAQ. V shed 4 bases and J 1 base; nucleotides not matched to a gene: 7. CDR3 sequence reads: CASSSGQGGIGTDTQYF. In DNA form, the CDR3 reads TGTGCCAGCAGCTCGGGACAGGGGGGGATCGGCACAGATACGCAGTATTTT.

Concerning this clonotype: This may arise from a read error, as a much more abundant clone is one base away. The V gene is TRBV5-6, the J gene TRBJ2-2; D may be TRBD1 or TRBD2 (5 bases each). The CDR3 consists of 15 residues. Germline V lookup: CDR1 SGHDT, CDR2 YYEEEE. The CDR3 sequence: CASSLTGADTGEPFF. Here the CDR3 DNA reads TGTGCCAGCAGCTTGACCGGGGCGGACACCGGGGAGCCGTTTTTT.

On this clonotype: Likely a read error: the CDR3 ends without its conserved phenylalanine or tryptophan. This rearrangement joins TRBV15 to TRBJ2-2; TRBD2 might be the D (5 bases). Germline V gene lookup returns CDR1 LNHNV and CDR2 YYDKDF (reference sequence). The V and J ends lost 5 bases and 6 bases respectively, with 10 bases between them. CDR3 length: 13 amino acids. The CDR3: CATSLGGPGELFL. Here the CDR3 DNA reads TGTGCCACCAGCCTCGGAGGCCCCGGGGAGCTGTTTCTT.

The table lists this clonotype with many counts. The rearrangement uses TRBV20-1 and TRBJ2-1, with TRBD1 matching 9 bases. V gave up 1 base and J gave up 4 bases; unmatched junction bases: 5. The CDR3 consists of 15 residues. In germline, CDR1 is DFQATT, CDR2 SNEGSKA (reference sequence). In nucleotides, the CDR3 is TGCAGTGCTAGAGGCTGGGACAGGGTATACAATGAGCAGTTCTTC. Translation gives CSARGWDRVYNEQFF.

A few counts support this clonotype. A clone one base away is much larger, so this may be a read error. J is TRBJ2-2 and V is TRBV27; D gene unclear. This CDR3 is 13 amino acids long. The germline gives CDR1 MNHEY, CDR2 SMNVEV (reference sequence). The V gene lost 4 bases and the J gene lost 1 base, with 4 bases spanning the gap. CDR3 sequence (DNA): TGTGCCAGCAGTTCCGTGAACACCGGGGAGCTGTTTTTT. This gives the protein CASSSVNTGELFF.

This clonotype was counted between two and nine times. The chain joins TRBV20-1 to TRBJ1-5; D may be TRBD1 (6 bases). V dropped 0 bases and J dropped 9 bases, with 18 bases sitting between them. The germline CDR1 and CDR2 sequences are DFQATT and SNEGSKA (reference sequence). There are 15 residues in the CDR3. The CDR3 sequence: CSARDSTQGLWPQHF. The CDR3 bases are TGCAGTGCTAGAGATTCGACACAGGGCCTGTGGCCCCAGCATTTT.

The rearrangement uses TRBV4-1 and TRBJ1-5; 7 bases agree with TRBD1. V shed 1 base and J 0 bases; nucleotides not matched to a gene: 15. Per germline, CDR1 MGHRA and CDR2 YSYEKL. The CDR3 extends over 20 amino acids. CDR3 sequence reads: CASSQGMSSEGARSNQPQHF. The DNA for the CDR3 is TGCGCCAGCAGCCAAGGGATGAGTAGTGAGGGGGCGCGTAGCAATCAGCCCCAGCATTTT.

This clonotype showed up just a few times. This sequence joins TRBV7-2 and TRBJ1-5, with no clear D. This CDR3 spans 14 amino acids. Trimming removed 1 base from V and 6 bases from J, with 10 bases in between. Germline loops: CDR1 SGHTA, CDR2 FQGNSA. CDR3 sequence (DNA): TGTGCCAGCAGCTTAGACCCCGGAGCTCAGCCCCAGCATTTT. Translated, it gives CASSLDPGAQPQHF.

The chain recombines TRBV5-1 with TRBJ2-7; TRBD2 might be the D (6 bases). The V end lost 4 bases, the J end lost 2 bases, and 22 bases lay between the germline ends. CDR3 size: 17 residues. The germline CDR1 and CDR2 sequences are SGHRS and YFSETQ. The CDR3 spells CASSPVGGNSETYEQYF. As DNA, the CDR3 is TGCGCCAGCAGCCCAGTAGGCGGGAACTCCGAAACCTACGAGCAGTACTTC.

This clonotype was seen only a few times. V and J are TRBV5-1 and TRBJ2-7; 7 bases line up with TRBD1. The germline gives CDR1 SGHRS, CDR2 YFSETQ. The V gene end was trimmed by 1 base and the J gene end by 3 bases; junction bases not matched to a gene: 4. This CDR3 region has 14 residues. The CDR3 loop is CASSLWAGGYEQYF. The CDR3, as DNA: TGCGCCAGCAGCTTGTGGGCAGGGGGCTACGAGCAGTACTTC.

This clonotype was recorded at least ten times. The chain carries TRBV4-1 and TRBJ2-2; D may be TRBD1 or TRBD2 (5 bases each). The V and J ends lost 6 bases and 0 bases respectively, with 11 bases between them. CDR1 MGHRA and CDR2 YSYEKL come from the germline V gene. The CDR3 length is 15 residues. CDR3 coding DNA: TGCGCCAGCAGTATACGGGGCCCGAACACCGGGGAGCTGTTTTTT. It encodes CASSIRGPNTGELFF.

A few counts support this clonotype. V gene TRBV30 combines with J gene TRBJ1-5, with D unresolved. CDR1 is GTSNPN and CDR2 is SVGIG in the germline V gene (reference sequence). V was pared by 1 base and J by 0 bases, with 4 bases between. The CDR3 is 13 residues long. The CDR3 loop reads CAWSGLSNQPQHF. For the CDR3, the DNA is TGTGCCTGGAGTGGCCTTAGCAATCAGCCCCAGCATTTT. The entire variable domain, with the rest obtained from reference TRBV30 and TRBJ1-5, is as follows: SQTIHQWPATLVQPVGSPLSLECTVEGTSNPNLYWYRQAAGRGLQLLFYSVGIGQISSEVPQNLSASRPQDRQFILSSKKLLLSDSGFYLCAWSGLSNQPQHFGDGTRLSIL.

This clonotype appeared a few times. The chain is built from TRBV5-6 and TRBJ2-1; TRBD1 agrees at 7 bases. V gave up 4 bases and J gave up 2 bases; unmatched junction bases: 9. This CDR3 region has 16 residues. Germline V gene data show CDR1 as SGHDT and CDR2 as YYEEEE. CDR3 sequence reads: CASSPRQGATYNEQFF. Here the CDR3 DNA reads TGTGCCAGCAGCCCAAGACAGGGCGCTACCTACAATGAGCAGTTCTTC. Combining the CDR3 with reference TRBV5-6 and TRBJ2-1 gives the whole variable domain DAGVTQSPTHLIKTRGQQVTLRCSPKSGHDTVSWYQQALGQGPQFIFQYYEEEERQRGNFPDRFSGHQFPNYSSELNVNALLLGDSALYLCASSPRQGATYNEQFFGPGTRLTVL.

The chain couples TRBV4-2 to TRBJ1-5; D is unclear. The CDR3 extends over 14 amino acids. CDR1 is LGHNA and CDR2 is YNFKEQ in the germline V gene. V shed 1 base and J shed 2 bases, with 6 bases lying between them. The CDR3 DNA reads TGTGCCAGCAGCCAAGGGTCGGGCAATCAGCCCCAGCATTTT. Encoded protein: CASSQGSGNQPQHF.

The chain carries TRBV7-9 and TRBJ2-1; D could derive from TRBD1 or TRBD2 (6 bases each). The V and J ends lost 10 bases and 7 bases respectively, with 17 bases between them. Germline loops: CDR1 SEHNR, CDR2 FQNEAQ (reference sequence). The CDR3 is 13 residues long. In nucleotides, the CDR3 is TGTGCCATAAAAGGGGGGTCCGGGAATGAGCAGTTCTTC. This sequence encodes CAIKGGSGNEQFF.